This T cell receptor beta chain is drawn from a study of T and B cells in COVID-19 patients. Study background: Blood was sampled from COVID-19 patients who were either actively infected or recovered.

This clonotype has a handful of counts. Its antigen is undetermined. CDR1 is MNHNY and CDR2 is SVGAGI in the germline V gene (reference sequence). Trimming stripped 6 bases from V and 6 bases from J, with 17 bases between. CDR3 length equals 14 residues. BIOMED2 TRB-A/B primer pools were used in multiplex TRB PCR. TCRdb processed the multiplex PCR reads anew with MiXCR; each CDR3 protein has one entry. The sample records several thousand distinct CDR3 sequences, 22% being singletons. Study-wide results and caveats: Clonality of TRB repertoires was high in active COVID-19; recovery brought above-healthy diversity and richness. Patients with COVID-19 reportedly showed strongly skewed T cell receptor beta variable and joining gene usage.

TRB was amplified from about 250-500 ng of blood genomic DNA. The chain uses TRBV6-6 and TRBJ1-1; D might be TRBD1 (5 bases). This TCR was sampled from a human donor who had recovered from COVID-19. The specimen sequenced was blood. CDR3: CASRGGTGASEAFF. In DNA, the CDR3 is TGTGCCAGCAGGGGGGGGACCGGGGCGTCTGAAGCTTTCTTT.